This T cell receptor beta chain was recorded in a study of OX40 agonist ivuxolimab in advanced cancers. On the study more broadly: Patients took ivuxolimab, an agonistic anti-OX40 (CD134) antibody. The mean age was about 57 years, ranging from about 20 to 79, with roughly four fifths of participants male.

General study findings and limits: At doses 0.1 to 3.0 mg/kg, CD4+ and CD8+ clones expanded.

Worth noting for this clone: Its target is not known.

Sequencing used immunoSEQ multiplex PCR; TCRdb keeps in-frame clones, though not all of them. The data contain roughly 63,000 clones, approximately 89% of them singletons. The source material was CD4+ or CD8+ T cells sorted from blood, sampled in a trial of the OX40 agonist ivuxolimab. The source of this sequence is an adult with an advanced solid tumor such as melanoma, head and neck, liver or kidney cancer.

The CDR3 DNA follows: TGTGCCAGCAGTTACTCGTCGCGGGACTACAATGAGCAGTTCTTC. Its protein product is CASSYSSRDYNEQFF. The chain employs TRBV6-5 and TRBJ2-1, with D possibly TRBD2 on 6 matching bases. Germline V gene sequence: CDR1 MNHEY, CDR2 SVGAGI. There are 15 residues in the CDR3. With 0 bases removed from V and 3 bases from J, the gap between germline ends came to 9 bases.